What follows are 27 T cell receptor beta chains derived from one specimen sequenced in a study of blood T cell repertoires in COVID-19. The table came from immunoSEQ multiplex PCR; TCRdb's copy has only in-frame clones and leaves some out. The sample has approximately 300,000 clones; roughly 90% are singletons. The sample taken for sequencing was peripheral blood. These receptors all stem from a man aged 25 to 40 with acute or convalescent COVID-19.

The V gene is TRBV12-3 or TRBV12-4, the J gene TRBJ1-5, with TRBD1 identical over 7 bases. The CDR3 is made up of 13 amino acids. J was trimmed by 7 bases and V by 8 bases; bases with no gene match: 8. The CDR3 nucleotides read TGTGCCAGCGGGACAGCAAGGGGCCAGCCCCAGCATTTT. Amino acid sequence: CASGTARGQPQHF.

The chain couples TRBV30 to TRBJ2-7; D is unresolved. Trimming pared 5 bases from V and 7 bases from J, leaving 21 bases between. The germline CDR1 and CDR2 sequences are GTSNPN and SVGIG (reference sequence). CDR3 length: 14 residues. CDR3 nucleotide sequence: TGTGCCTGGGACGCAACTACCCGGCGGCGTGAGCAGTACTTC. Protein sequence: CAWDATTRRREQYF.

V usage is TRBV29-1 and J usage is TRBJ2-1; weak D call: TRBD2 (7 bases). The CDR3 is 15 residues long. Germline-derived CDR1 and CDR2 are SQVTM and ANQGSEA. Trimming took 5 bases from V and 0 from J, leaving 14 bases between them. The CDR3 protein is CSVIGGPPSYNEQFF. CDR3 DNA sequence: TGCAGCGTTATCGGGGGGCCCCCCTCCTACAATGAGCAGTTCTTC.

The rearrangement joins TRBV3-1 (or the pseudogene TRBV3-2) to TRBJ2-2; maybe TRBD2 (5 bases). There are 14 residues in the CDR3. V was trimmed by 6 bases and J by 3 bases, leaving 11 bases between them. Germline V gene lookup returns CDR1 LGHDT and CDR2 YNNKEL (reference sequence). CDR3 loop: CASSTRGYTGELFF. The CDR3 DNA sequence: TGTGCCAGCAGTACCCGGGGATACACCGGGGAGCTGTTTTTT.

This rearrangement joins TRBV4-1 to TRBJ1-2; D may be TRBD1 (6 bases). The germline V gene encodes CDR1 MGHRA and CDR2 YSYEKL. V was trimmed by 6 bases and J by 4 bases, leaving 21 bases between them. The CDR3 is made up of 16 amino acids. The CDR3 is CASRRIYREAGYGYTF. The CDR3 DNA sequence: TGCGCCAGCAGGCGTATCTACAGGGAAGCTGGCTATGGCTACACCTTC.

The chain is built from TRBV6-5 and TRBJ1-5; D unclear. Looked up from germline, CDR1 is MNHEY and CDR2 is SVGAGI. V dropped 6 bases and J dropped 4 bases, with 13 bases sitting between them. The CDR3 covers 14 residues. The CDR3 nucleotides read TGTGCCAGCAGCAGTCCGCCTTTGAATCAGCCCCAGCATTTT. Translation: CASSSPPLNQPQHF.

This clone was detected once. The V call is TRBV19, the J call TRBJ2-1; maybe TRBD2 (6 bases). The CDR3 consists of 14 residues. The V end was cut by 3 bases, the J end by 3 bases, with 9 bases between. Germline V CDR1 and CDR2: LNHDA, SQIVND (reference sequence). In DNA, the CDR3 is TGTGCCAGTAGTATCCGGGAGCGCTACAATGAGCAGTTCTTC. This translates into CASSIRERYNEQFF.

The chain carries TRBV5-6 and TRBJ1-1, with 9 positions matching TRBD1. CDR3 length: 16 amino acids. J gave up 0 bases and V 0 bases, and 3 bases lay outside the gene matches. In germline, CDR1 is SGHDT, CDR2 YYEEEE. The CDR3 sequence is CASSLDRGHMNTEAFF. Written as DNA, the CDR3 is TGTGCCAGCAGCTTGGACAGGGGGCATATGAACACTGAAGCTTTCTTT. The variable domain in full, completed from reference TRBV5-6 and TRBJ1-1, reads DAGVTQSPTHLIKTRGQQVTLRCSPKSGHDTVSWYQQALGQGPQFIFQYYEEEERQRGNFPDRFSGHQFPNYSSELNVNALLLGDSALYLCASSLDRGHMNTEAFFGQGTRLTVV.

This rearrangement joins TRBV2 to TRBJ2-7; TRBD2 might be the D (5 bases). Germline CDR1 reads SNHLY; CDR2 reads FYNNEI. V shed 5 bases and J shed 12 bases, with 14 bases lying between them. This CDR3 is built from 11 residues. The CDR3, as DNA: TGTGCCAGCAGTTACCGGGATAAACGGTACTTC. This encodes CASSYRDKRYF.

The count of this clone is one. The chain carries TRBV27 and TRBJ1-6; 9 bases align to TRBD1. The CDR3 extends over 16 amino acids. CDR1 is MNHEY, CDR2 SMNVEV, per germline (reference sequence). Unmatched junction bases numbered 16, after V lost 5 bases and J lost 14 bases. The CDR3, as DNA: TGTGCCAGCAGTCCCTGGACAGGGGTGGGGGGTTTATCCCTCCACTTT. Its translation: CASSPWTGVGGLSLHF.

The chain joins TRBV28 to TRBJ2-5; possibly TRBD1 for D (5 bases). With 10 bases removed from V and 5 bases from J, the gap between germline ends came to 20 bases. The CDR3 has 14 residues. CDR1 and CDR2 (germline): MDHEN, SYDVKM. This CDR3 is CANPPEGAAETQYF. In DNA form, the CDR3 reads TGTGCCAACCCCCCAGAAGGGGCCGCCGAGACCCAGTACTTC.

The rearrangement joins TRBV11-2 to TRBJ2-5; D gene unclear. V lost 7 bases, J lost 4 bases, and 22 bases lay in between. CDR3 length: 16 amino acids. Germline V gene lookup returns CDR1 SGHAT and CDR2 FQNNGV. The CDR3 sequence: CASNTGLRGAGETQYF. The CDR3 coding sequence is TGTGCCAGCAACACCGGTCTCCGCGGAGCTGGAGAGACCCAGTACTTC.

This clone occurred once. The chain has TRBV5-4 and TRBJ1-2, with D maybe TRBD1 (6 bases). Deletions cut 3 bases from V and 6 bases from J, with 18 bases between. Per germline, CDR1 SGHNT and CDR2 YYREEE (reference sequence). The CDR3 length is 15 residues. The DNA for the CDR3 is TGTGCCAGCAGCTCCTTGGTTGAGGGGGTCGATGGCTACACCTTC. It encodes CASSSLVEGVDGYTF.

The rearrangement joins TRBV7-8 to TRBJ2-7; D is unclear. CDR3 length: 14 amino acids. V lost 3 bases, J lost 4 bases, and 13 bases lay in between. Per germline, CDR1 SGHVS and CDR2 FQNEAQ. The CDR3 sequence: CASSFNVRAYEQYF. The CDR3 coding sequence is TGTGCCAGCAGCTTTAATGTTAGAGCTTACGAGCAGTACTTC. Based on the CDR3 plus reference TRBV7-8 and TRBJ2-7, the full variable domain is GAGVSQSPRYKVAKRGQDVALRCDPISGHVSLFWYQQALGQGPEFLTYFQNEAQLDKSGLPSDRFFAERPEGSVSTLKIQRTQQEDSAVYLCASSFNVRAYEQYFGPGTRLTVT.

The CDR3 here is CASSIDGRTSGRNEQFF. CDR3 nucleotides: TGTGCCAGTAGTATAGATGGAAGGACTAGCGGGAGAAATGAGCAGTTCTTC. J is TRBJ2-1 and V is TRBV19, with 13 bases identical to TRBD2. The ends lost 0 bases at V and 7 bases at J; junction bases unmatched: 6. CDR1 and CDR2 (germline): LNHDA, SQIVND (reference sequence). This CDR3 spans 17 amino acids. Supplemented by reference TRBV19 and TRBJ2-1, the full variable domain reads DGGITQSPKYLFRKEGQNVTLSCEQNLNHDAMYWYRQDPGQGLRLIYYSQIVNDFQKGDIAEGYSVSREKKESFPLTVTSAQKNPTAFYLCASSIDGRTSGRNEQFFGPGTRLTVL.

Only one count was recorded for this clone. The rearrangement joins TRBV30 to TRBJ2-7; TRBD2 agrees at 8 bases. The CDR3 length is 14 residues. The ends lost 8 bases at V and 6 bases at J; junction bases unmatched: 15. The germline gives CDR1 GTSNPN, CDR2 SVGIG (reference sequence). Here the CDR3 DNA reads TGTGCCAGACTATTTAGCGGGACCGGTAGCGAGCAGTACTTC. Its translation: CARLFSGTGSEQYF. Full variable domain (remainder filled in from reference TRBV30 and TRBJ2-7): SQTIHQWPATLVQPVGSPLSLECTVEGTSNPNLYWYRQAAGRGLQLLFYSVGIGQISSEVPQNLSASRPQDRQFILSSKKLLLSDSGFYLCARLFSGTGSEQYFGPGTRLTVT.

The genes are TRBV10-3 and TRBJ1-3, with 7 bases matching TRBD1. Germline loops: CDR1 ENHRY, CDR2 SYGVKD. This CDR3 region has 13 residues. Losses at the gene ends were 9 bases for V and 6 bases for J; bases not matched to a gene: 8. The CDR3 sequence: CAIKDRLENTIYF. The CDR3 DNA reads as TGTGCCATTAAGGACAGGCTTGAAAACACCATATATTTT.

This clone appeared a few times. CDR3 nucleotide sequence: TGTGCCAGCACACCAGGGACAATATATAATTCACCCCTCCACTTT. This codes for CASTPGTIYNSPLHF. This chain uses TRBV28 with TRBJ1-6, with a tentative D call TRBD1 (6 bases). CDR3 length: 15 residues. V lost 7 bases, J lost 4 bases, and 14 bases lay in between. Germline CDR1 and CDR2: MDHEN and SYDVKM.

CDR3 coding DNA: TGTGCCAGCAGCTCACAGGGGACACGACGCCAGCCCCAGCATTTT. Its protein product is CASSSQGTRRQPQHF. The chain is built from TRBV5-6 and TRBJ1-5; 7 bases are shared with TRBD1. CDR1 and CDR2 from the germline V gene are SGHDT and YYEEEE. The V and J ends lost 3 bases and 7 bases, in that order; junction bases with no gene match: 10. This CDR3 comprises 15 residues. Full variable domain (rest looked up from reference TRBV5-6 and TRBJ1-5): DAGVTQSPTHLIKTRGQQVTLRCSPKSGHDTVSWYQQALGQGPQFIFQYYEEEERQRGNFPDRFSGHQFPNYSSELNVNALLLGDSALYLCASSSQGTRRQPQHFGDGTRLSIL.

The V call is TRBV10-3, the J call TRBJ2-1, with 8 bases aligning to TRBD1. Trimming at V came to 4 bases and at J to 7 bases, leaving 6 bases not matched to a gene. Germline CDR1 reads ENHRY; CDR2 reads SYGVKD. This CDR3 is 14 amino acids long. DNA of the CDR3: TGTGCCATCAGTGGCGGGACAGGCGAGAATGAGCAGTTCTTC. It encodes CAISGGTGENEQFF.

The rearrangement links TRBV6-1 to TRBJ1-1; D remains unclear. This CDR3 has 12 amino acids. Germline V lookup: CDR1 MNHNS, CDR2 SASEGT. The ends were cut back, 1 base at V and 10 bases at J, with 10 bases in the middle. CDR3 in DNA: TGTGCCAGCAGTGAAGGCGGAGTTGGAGCTTTCTTT. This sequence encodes CASSEGGVGAFF.

CDR3 DNA: TGTGCCTGGAGTGTATACATCGGGGGGGAAGCTTTCTTT. It yields the protein CAWSVYIGGEAFF. The V call is TRBV30, the J call TRBJ1-1; tentatively, D is TRBD1 (5 bases). The germline V and J ends were trimmed by 0 bases and 8 bases, with 13 bases remaining between them. Germline CDR1 GTSNPN, CDR2 SVGIG (reference sequence). There are 13 residues in the CDR3.

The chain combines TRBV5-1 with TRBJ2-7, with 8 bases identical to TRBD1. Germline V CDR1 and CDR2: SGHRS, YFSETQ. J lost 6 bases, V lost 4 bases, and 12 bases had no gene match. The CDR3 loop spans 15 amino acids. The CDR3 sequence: CASSPQPLTGVEQYF. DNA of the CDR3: TGCGCCAGCAGCCCCCAACCCCTGACAGGGGTCGAGCAGTACTTC.

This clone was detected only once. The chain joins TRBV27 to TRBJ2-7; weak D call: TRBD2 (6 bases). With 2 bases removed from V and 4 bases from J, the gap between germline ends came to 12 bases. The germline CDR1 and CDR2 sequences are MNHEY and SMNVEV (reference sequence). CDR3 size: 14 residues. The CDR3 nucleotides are TGTGCCAGCAGTTTAGTGGGAGGTAATTACGAGCAGTACTTC. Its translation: CASSLVGGNYEQYF.

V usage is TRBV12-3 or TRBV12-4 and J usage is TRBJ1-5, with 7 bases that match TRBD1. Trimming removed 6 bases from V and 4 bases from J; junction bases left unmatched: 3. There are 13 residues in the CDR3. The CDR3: CASSQQGNQPQHF. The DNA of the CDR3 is TGTGCCAGCAGCCAACAGGGGAATCAGCCCCAGCATTTT.

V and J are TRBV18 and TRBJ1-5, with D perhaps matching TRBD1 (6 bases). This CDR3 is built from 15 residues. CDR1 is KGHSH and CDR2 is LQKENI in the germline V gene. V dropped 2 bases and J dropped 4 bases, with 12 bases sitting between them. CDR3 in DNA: TGTGCCAGCTCACCAATCAGGGGCGGGAATCAGCCCCAGCATTTT. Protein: CASSPIRGGNQPQHF.

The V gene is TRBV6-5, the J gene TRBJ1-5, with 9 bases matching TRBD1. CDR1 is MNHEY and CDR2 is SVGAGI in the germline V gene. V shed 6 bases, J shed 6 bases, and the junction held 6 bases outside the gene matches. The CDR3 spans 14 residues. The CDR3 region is CASRVTGGSQPQHF. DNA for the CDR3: TGTGCCAGCAGGGTAACAGGGGGCAGTCAGCCCCAGCATTTT.